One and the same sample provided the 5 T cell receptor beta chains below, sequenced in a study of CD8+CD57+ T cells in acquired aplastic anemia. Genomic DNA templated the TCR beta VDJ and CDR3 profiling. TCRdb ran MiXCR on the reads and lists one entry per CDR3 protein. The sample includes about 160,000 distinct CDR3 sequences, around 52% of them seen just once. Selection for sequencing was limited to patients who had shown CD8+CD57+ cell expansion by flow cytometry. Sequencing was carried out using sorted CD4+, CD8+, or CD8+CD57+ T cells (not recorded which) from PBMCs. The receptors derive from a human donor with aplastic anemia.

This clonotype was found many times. The CDR3 bases are TGTGCCAGCAGTTTCACCGGGGAACTATCTGGGGCCAACGTCCTGACTTTC. It encodes CASSFTGELSGANVLTF. The chain is built from TRBV12-3 or TRBV12-4 and TRBJ2-6, with D maybe TRBD2 (5 bases). This CDR3 comprises 17 residues. The germline V and J ends were trimmed by 3 bases and 1 base, with 13 bases remaining between them.

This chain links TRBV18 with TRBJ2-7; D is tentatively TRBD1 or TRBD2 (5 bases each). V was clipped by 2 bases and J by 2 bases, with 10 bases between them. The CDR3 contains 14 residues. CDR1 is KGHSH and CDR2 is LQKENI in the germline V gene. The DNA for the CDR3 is TGTGCCAGCTCACCAGGGACGCAGACCTACGAGCAGTACTTC. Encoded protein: CASSPGTQTYEQYF.

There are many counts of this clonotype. CDR3 amino acids: CSARARYQDEQYF. The CDR3 nucleotides read TGCAGTGCTAGAGCCCGTTACCAAGACGAGCAGTACTTC. The chain couples TRBV20-1 to TRBJ2-7; D gene ambiguous. The V and J ends lost 1 base and 5 bases respectively, with 12 bases between them. CDR1 and CDR2 from the germline V gene are DFQATT and SNEGSKA (reference sequence). The CDR3 totals 13 residues.

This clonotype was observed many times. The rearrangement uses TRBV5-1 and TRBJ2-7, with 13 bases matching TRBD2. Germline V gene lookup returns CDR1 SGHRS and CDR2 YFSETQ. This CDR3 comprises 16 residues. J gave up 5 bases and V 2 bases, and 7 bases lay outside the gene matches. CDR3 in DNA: TGCGCCAGCAGCTTTCGGACTAGCGGGAGTATCGACGAGCAGTACTTC. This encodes CASSFRTSGSIDEQYF.

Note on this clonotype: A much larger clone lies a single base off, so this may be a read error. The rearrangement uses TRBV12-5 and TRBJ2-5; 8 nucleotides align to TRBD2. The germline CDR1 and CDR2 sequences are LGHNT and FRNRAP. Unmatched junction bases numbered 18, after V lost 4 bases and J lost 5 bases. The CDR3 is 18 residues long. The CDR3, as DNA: TGTGCTAGTGGTTCGTCCTATCCGGGACGAGCGGGAGCGGAGACCCAGTACTTC. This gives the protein CASGSSYPGRAGAETQYF.